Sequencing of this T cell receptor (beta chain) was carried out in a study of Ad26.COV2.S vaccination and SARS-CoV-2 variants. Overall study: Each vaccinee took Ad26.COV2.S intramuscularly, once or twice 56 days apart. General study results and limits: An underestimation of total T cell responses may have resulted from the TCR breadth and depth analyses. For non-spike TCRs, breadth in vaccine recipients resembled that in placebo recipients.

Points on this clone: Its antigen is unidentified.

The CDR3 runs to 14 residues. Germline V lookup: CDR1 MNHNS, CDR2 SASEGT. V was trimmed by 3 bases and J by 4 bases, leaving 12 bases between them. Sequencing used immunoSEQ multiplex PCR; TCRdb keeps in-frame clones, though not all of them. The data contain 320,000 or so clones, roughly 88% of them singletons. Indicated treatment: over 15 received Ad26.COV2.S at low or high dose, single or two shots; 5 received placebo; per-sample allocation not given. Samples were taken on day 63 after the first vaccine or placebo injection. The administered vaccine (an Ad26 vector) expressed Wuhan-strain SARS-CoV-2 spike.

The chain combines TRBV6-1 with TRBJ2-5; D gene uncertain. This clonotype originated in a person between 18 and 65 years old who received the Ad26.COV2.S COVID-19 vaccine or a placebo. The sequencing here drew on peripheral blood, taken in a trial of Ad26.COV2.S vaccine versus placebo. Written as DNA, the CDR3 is TGTGCCAGCAGTGACCCACTTCGAGGAGAGACCCAGTACTTC. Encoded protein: CASSDPLRGETQYF.